Shown below are 27 T cell receptor beta chains from a single sample sequenced in a study of blood T cell repertoires in COVID-19. Profiled with immunoSEQ multiplex PCR; TCRdb holds only in-frame clones, not every one. This table holds 220,000 or so clones, around 87% found once. The sequenced material came from PBMCs or T cells enriched from blood (not recorded which). These receptors were obtained from a man aged 30 to 45 who had been exposed to COVID-19.

The chain recombines TRBV12-3 or TRBV12-4 with TRBJ1-1, with 7 bases aligning to TRBD1. Germline trimming cut 5 bases from V and 4 bases from J; bases unmatched to any gene: 4. CDR3 length: 13 amino acids. CDR3 protein: CASSQDRPTEAFF. The CDR3 DNA reads as TGTGCCAGCAGTCAGGACAGGCCCACTGAAGCTTTCTTT.

This clone was recorded a few times. The chain uses TRBV29-1 and TRBJ2-6; 7 positions match TRBD2. Looked up from germline, CDR1 is SQVTM and CDR2 is ANQGSEA. CDR3 size: 14 residues. Trimming removed 5 bases from V and 3 bases from J; junction bases left unmatched: 4. CDR3 amino acids: CSVWGGDGANVLTF. CDR3 bases: TGCAGCGTTTGGGGAGGGGATGGGGCCAACGTCCTGACTTTC.

This rearrangement joins TRBV25-1 to TRBJ2-4, with a weak D call TRBD2 (6 bases). There are 14 residues in the CDR3. Trimming stripped 3 bases from V and 3 bases from J, with 9 bases between. From germline, CDR1 is MGHDK and CDR2 SYGVNS. The CDR3, as DNA: TGTGCCAGCAGTGAGGGCGGGGACAAAAACATTCAGTACTTC. Protein product: CASSEGGDKNIQYF.

The sample holds one count of this clone. The V call is TRBV12-5, the J call TRBJ1-1; D unresolved. V was clipped by 2 bases and J by 1 base, with 5 bases between them. This CDR3 comprises 13 residues. The V gene's germline CDR1 is LGHNT and CDR2 FRNRAP. CDR3 in amino acids: CASGLRGNTEAFF. The CDR3, as DNA: TGTGCTAGTGGTTTGAGAGGGAACACTGAAGCTTTCTTT.

The chain uses TRBV19 and TRBJ1-1; no clear D gene. CDR1 is LNHDA, CDR2 SQIVND, per germline (reference sequence). The CDR3 loop spans 14 amino acids. V lost 3 bases and J lost 1, with 9 bases in between. The CDR3 region is CASSIRGENTEAFF. DNA of the CDR3: TGTGCCAGTAGTATTCGGGGAGAGAACACTGAAGCTTTCTTT.

This chain connects TRBV19 to TRBJ2-1; D is perhaps TRBD1 (6 bases). CDR1 and CDR2 from the germline V gene are LNHDA and SQIVND (reference sequence). Between the trimmed V and J ends, which lost 5 bases and 0 bases, there was a span of 14 bases. CDR3 length: 16 residues. The CDR3 region is CASSDQGYPSYNEQFF. DNA for the CDR3: TGTGCCAGTAGTGATCAGGGGTACCCCTCCTACAATGAGCAGTTCTTC.

The chain carries TRBV7-6 and TRBJ1-2, with 10 bases lining up with TRBD1. The V segment lost 4 bases and the J segment 4 bases; nucleotides outside the gene matches: 12. The CDR3 totals 17 residues. The germline gives CDR1 SGHVS, CDR2 FNYEAQ. DNA of the CDR3: TGTGCCAGCAGCTCCTCCGGGACAGGGGCGTATGGCTATGGCTACACCTTC. Translated, it gives CASSSSGTGAYGYGYTF.

The chain carries TRBV5-1 and TRBJ2-7; perhaps TRBD1 as D (5 bases). CDR1 is SGHRS, CDR2 YFSETQ, per germline. CDR3 length equals 14 residues. The germline V and J ends were trimmed by 2 bases and 0 bases, with 9 bases remaining between them. The CDR3 DNA follows: TGCGCCAGCAGCTTCCAGGGTTACTCCTACGAGCAGTACTTC. Translation: CASSFQGYSYEQYF.

This clone was counted once. The chain couples TRBV5-6 to TRBJ2-7; D possibly corresponds to TRBD1 (5 bases). The CDR3 consists of 14 residues. Trimming took off 5 bases at V and 5 bases at J, with 17 bases between the two ends. The V gene's germline CDR1 is SGHDT and CDR2 YYEEEE. CDR3 residues: CASRTGRGKNEQYF. In DNA form, the CDR3 reads TGTGCCAGCAGGACCGGTAGGGGCAAGAACGAGCAGTACTTC.

This chain uses TRBV3-1 (or the pseudogene TRBV3-2) with TRBJ2-1; tentative D call: TRBD2 (6 bases). V was clipped by 4 bases and J by 9 bases, with 16 bases between them. CDR1 is LGHDT and CDR2 is YNNKEL in the germline V gene (reference sequence). The CDR3 is 14 amino acids. The DNA for the CDR3 is TGTGCCAGCAGCCGCGGGACTTGGGCAGGTGAGCAGTTCTTC. This codes for CASSRGTWAGEQFF.

The V call is TRBV7-8, the J call TRBJ2-1; TRBD2 is a possible D gene (5 bases). Germline CDR1 reads SGHVS; CDR2 reads FQNEAQ. The germline V and J ends were trimmed by 5 bases and 8 bases, with 16 bases remaining between them. CDR3 length: 14 residues. Written as DNA, the CDR3 is TGTGCCAGCAGCCAATCGGGGAGCATCGATGAGCAGTTCTTC. Translating gives CASSQSGSIDEQFF.

This clone showed up just a few times. The chain links TRBV6-5 to TRBJ1-2, with D possibly matching TRBD1 (6 bases). V lost 5 bases and J 6 bases, leaving 16 bases between the germline ends. CDR1 and CDR2 from the germline V gene are MNHEY and SVGAGI. This CDR3 has 14 residues. The CDR3 loop is CASSPWTERDGYTF. The CDR3 nucleotides are TGTGCCAGCAGTCCCTGGACAGAAAGGGATGGCTACACCTTC.

The chain carries TRBV19 and TRBJ1-2, with D perhaps TRBD1 (5 bases). V shed 4 bases and J shed 4 bases, with 10 bases lying between them. The CDR3 totals 13 residues. Germline CDR1 reads LNHDA; CDR2 reads SQIVND (reference sequence). CDR3 in DNA: TGTGCCAGTAGTACGGGGACTTCCTATGGCTACACCTTC. Translating gives CASSTGTSYGYTF.

The chain joins TRBV6-4 to TRBJ1-2, with D maybe TRBD1 (6 bases). The germline V gene has CDR1 MRHNA and CDR2 SNTAGT. V gave up 5 bases and J gave up 8 bases, with 21 bases separating them. The CDR3 has 15 amino acids. The CDR3 loop is CASSKHRVGTWGYTF. The CDR3 coding sequence is TGTGCCAGCAGTAAACACAGGGTTGGAACGTGGGGCTACACCTTC.

CDR3 sequence: CASSTDRVRADTQYF. The CDR3 DNA sequence: TGCGCCAGCAGCACAGACAGGGTTAGGGCCGATACGCAGTATTTT. The V gene is TRBV4-1, the J gene TRBJ2-3; TRBD1 agrees at 7 bases. The CDR3 loop spans 15 amino acids. Trimming took 5 bases from V and 6 from J; bases not matched to a gene: 11. Germline CDR1 is MGHRA and CDR2 is YSYEKL.

The chain couples TRBV19 to TRBJ1-1; perhaps TRBD1 as D (5 bases). V shed 8 bases and J shed 3 bases, with 28 bases lying between them. CDR1 is LNHDA, CDR2 SQIVND, per germline (reference sequence). The CDR3 contains 18 residues. CDR3 in DNA: TGTGCCAGTTCCGCCAGTAGTATGGGGGGATGGGTGGACACTGAAGCTTTCTTT. This translates into CASSASSMGGWVDTEAFF.

The V and J genes are TRBV30 and TRBJ2-7; D is ambiguous. The CDR3 covers 12 residues. V gave up 3 bases and J gave up 3 bases, with 9 bases separating them. Germline V gene data show CDR1 as GTSNPN and CDR2 as SVGIG (reference sequence). The CDR3 region is CAWRRSDYEQYF. The CDR3 nucleotides read TGTGCCTGGAGGAGGTCTGACTACGAGCAGTACTTC.

The chain recombines TRBV7-2 with TRBJ2-2; 15 bases line up with TRBD2. The germline gives CDR1 SGHTA, CDR2 FQGNSA. The CDR3 spans 19 residues. V lost 5 bases to trimming and J lost 4 bases; unmatched junction nucleotides: 11. CDR3 bases: TGTGCCAGCAGCGACCAACGGACTAGCGGGGGGGCGTCCACCGGGGAGCTGTTTTTT. Its translation is CASSDQRTSGGASTGELFF. The full variable domain, completed using reference TRBV7-2 and TRBJ2-2, is GAGVSQSPSNKVTEKGKDVELRCDPISGHTALYWYRQSLGQGLEFLIYFQGNSAPDKSGLPSDRFSAERTGGSVSTLTIQRTQQEDSAVYLCASSDQRTSGGASTGELFFGEGSRLTVL.

The V and J genes are TRBV3-1 (or the pseudogene TRBV3-2) and TRBJ2-1; D is undetermined. Germline CDR1 is LGHDT and CDR2 is YNNKEL (reference sequence). V lost 1 base and J 15 bases, leaving 28 bases between the germline ends. CDR3 length equals 17 residues. This chain's CDR3 is CASSQVALLLPLRCGFF. DNA of the CDR3: TGTGCCAGCAGCCAAGTAGCTCTCCTACTCCCGCTGAGGTGTGGGTTCTTC.

The chain carries TRBV4-1 and TRBJ2-3; the match to TRBD2 covers 7 bases. This CDR3 region has 15 residues. With V trimmed by 1 base and J by 6 bases, 7 bases remained unmatched. CDR1 MGHRA and CDR2 YSYEKL come from the germline V gene. The CDR3 protein is CASSQASRTRDTQYF. In DNA form, the CDR3 reads TGCGCCAGCAGCCAAGCTAGCCGGACTAGGGATACGCAGTATTTT.

The chain uses TRBV29-1 and TRBJ1-2; TRBD1 might be the D (6 bases). Germline lookup yields CDR1 SQVTM and CDR2 ANQGSEA. Trimming left V 0 bases short and J 7 bases short, with 15 bases between. CDR3 size: 14 residues. CDR3 bases: TGCAGCGTTGAAGAGCCCGGCAGGGGCTTTGGCTACACCTTC. This sequence encodes CSVEEPGRGFGYTF.

V gene TRBV7-2 combines with J gene TRBJ1-4; tentative D call: TRBD1 (6 bases). Trimming removed 5 bases at V and 2 bases at J, with 18 bases between. Per the germline V gene, CDR1 is SGHTA and CDR2 is FQGNSA. CDR3 length equals 17 residues. CDR3 residues: CASSHREGGFTNEKLFF. The CDR3 DNA follows: TGTGCCAGCAGCCACCGGGAGGGGGGCTTCACTAATGAAAAACTGTTTTTT.

V is TRBV7-9 and J is TRBJ2-1, with TRBD2 identical over 8 bases. Per germline, CDR1 SEHNR and CDR2 FQNEAQ (reference sequence). This CDR3 comprises 15 residues. V gave up 6 bases and J gave up 6 bases; unmatched junction bases: 10. CDR3 nucleotides: TGTGCCAGCAGTTCGCCAGGACTAGCAGTCAATGAGCAGTTCTTC. Translated, it gives CASSSPGLAVNEQFF. The full variable domain, completed using reference TRBV7-9 and TRBJ2-1, is DTGVSQNPRHKITKRGQNVTFRCDPISEHNRLYWYRQTLGQGPEFLTYFQNEAQLEKSRLLSDRFSAERPKGSFSTLEIQRTEQGDSAMYLCASSSPGLAVNEQFFGPGTRLTVL.

This chain links TRBV7-2 with TRBJ2-1; D unclear. CDR3 length: 11 residues. V dropped 5 bases and J dropped 6 bases, with 5 bases sitting between them. The germline V gene encodes CDR1 SGHTA and CDR2 FQGNSA. The CDR3 region has the DNA TGTGCCAGCAGCCCAGGCAATGAGCAGTTCTTC. It is translated as CASSPGNEQFF.

The chain recombines TRBV18 with TRBJ2-1, with D possibly matching TRBD1 (5 bases). The CDR3 covers 14 residues. Looked up from germline, CDR1 is KGHSH and CDR2 is LQKENI. V was shortened by 6 bases and J by 8 bases, with 17 bases between the two germline ends. The CDR3 loop is CASSPFAWGDEQFF. DNA of the CDR3: TGTGCCAGCTCGCCATTTGCTTGGGGCGATGAGCAGTTCTTC.

The chain couples TRBV6-4 to TRBJ2-1; maybe TRBD1 (5 bases). CDR1 MRHNA and CDR2 SNTAGT come from the germline V gene. Trimming pared 5 bases from V and 5 bases from J, leaving 10 bases between. This CDR3 is 13 amino acids long. The CDR3 spells CASSLGPNNEQFF. Here the CDR3 DNA reads TGTGCCAGCAGTCTGGGGCCCAACAATGAGCAGTTCTTC.

The chain couples TRBV10-1 to TRBJ2-7; 8 positions agree with TRBD1. After removal of 6 bases from V and 7 bases from J, the junction contained 14 bases not matched to a gene. This CDR3 region has 15 residues. Germline V gives CDR1 WNHNN, CDR2 SYGVQD (reference sequence). This CDR3 is CASSPTGQGGGEQYF. In DNA, the CDR3 is TGCGCCAGCAGCCCAACTGGACAGGGCGGAGGGGAGCAGTACTTC.